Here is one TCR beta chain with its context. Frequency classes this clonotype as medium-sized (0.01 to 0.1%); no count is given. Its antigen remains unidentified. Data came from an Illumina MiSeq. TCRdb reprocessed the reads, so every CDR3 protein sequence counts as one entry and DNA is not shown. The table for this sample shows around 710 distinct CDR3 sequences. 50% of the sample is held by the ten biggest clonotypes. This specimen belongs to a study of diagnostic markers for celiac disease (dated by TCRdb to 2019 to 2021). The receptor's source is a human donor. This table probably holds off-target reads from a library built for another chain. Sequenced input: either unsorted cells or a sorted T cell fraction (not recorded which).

The CDR3 protein: CASSYSGWGLEAFF. This receptor chain uses TRBV6-5 and TRBJ1-1; TCRdb calls TRBD1, which cannot be checked without DNA. The CDR1 and CDR2 encoded by the germline V gene are MNHEY and SVGAGI. Including the terminal cysteine and phenylalanine, the CDR3 comprises 14 residues. The DNA is not on file.